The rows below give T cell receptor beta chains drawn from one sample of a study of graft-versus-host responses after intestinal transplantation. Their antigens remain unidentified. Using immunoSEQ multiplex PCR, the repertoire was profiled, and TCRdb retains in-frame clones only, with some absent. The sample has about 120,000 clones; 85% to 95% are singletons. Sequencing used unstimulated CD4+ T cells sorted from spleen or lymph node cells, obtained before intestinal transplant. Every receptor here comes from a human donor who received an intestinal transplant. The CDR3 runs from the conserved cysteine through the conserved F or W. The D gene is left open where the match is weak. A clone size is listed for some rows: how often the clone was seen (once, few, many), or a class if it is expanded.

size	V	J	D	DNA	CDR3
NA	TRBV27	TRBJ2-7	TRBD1	TGTGCCAGCAGTTCGTACAGGGGGCCCGAGCAGTACTTC	CASSSYRGPEQYF
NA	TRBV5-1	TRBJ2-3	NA	TGCGCCAGCAGCCGGGACGGGGCTGTTGCAGATACGCAGTATTTT	CASSRDGAVADTQYF
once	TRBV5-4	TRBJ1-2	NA	TGTGCCAGCAGCTCCCGGGCCAACTATGGCTACACCTTC	CASSSRANYGYTF
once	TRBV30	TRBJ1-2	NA	TGTGCCTGGGCGAGTTGGACCGCTAACTATGGCTACACCTTC	CAWASWTANYGYTF
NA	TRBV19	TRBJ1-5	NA	TGTGCCAGTAGTAATGTGGGGCGGCAGCCCCAGCATTTT	CASSNVGRQPQHF
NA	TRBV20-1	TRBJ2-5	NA	TGCAGTGCTAGGGCAGAGACCCAGTACTTC	CSARAETQYF
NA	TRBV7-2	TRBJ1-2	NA	TGTGCCAGCAGCTTCTATACGGAGCTTCTGAGAGGCTACACCTTC	CASSFYTELLRGYTF
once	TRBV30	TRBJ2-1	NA	TGTGCCTGGAGGCGACTTTGGAACAATGAGCAGTTCTTC	CAWRRLWNNEQFF
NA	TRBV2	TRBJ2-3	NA	TGTGCCAGCAGTGAGTCGGGGGACACAGATACGCAGTATTTT	CASSESGDTDTQYF
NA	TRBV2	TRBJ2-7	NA	TGTGCCAGCAGCCTACTCCGGTACGAGCAGTACTTC	CASSLLRYEQYF
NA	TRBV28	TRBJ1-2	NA	TGTGCCAGCAGTGCACACATTAACTATGGCTACACCTTC	CASSAHINYGYTF
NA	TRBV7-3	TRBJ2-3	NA	TGTGCCAGCAGCTTTGGATCCAACAGAGATACGCAGTATTTT	CASSFGSNRDTQYF
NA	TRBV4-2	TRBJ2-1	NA	TGTGCCAGCAGAGCGGCGGGGTACAATGAGCAGTTCTTC	CASRAAGYNEQFF
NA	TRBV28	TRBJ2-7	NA	TGTGCCAGCAGTTTATTCGGGGCCTACGAGCAGTACTTC	CASSLFGAYEQYF
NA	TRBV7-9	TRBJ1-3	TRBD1	TGTGCCAGCAGCTACTGGACAGGGAATGGAAACACCATATATTTT	CASSYWTGNGNTIYF
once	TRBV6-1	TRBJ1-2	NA	TGTGCCAGCAGCGCCGGGGGGGCCAGATATGGCTACACCTTC	CASSAGGARYGYTF
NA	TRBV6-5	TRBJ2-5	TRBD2	TGTGCCAGCAGTTACTCGCCTAGCGGGAGGGGGGAGCAGTACTTC	CASSYSPSGRGEQYF
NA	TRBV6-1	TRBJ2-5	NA	TGTGCCAGCAGTTTCCAGGTAACCGGAGAGACCCAGTACTTC	CASSFQVTGETQYF
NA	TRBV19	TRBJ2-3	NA	TGTGCCAGTAGTCTCGAGGCGGGCGCCACACGGAATACGCAGTATTTT	CASSLEAGATRNTQYF
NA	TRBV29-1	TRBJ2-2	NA	TGCAGCGCTGGGACATTGAACACCGGGGAGCTGTTTTTT	CSAGTLNTGELFF
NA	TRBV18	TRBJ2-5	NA	TGTGCCAGCTCACCGGGACGGAAAGAGACCCAGTACTTC	CASSPGRKETQYF
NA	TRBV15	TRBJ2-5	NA	TGTGCCACCAGCAGAGATATCACAGGCGGGGAGACCCAGTACTTC	CATSRDITGGETQYF
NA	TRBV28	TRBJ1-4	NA	TGTGCCAGCAGTTTAAGATTGGGAGCGAGTGAAAAACTGTTTTTT	CASSLRLGASEKLFF
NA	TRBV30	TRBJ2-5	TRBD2	TGTGCCTGGACGATGGGACTAGCGAACCAGGAGACCCAGTACTTC	CAWTMGLANQETQYF
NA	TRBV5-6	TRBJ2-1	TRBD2	TGTGCCAGCAGCTGGGGCGGGAGGGCATACAATGAGCAGTTCTTC	CASSWGGRAYNEQFF
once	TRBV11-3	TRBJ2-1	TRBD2	TGTGCCAGCAGCTCCTTAGCGGGAGAGTTCAGTGAGCAGTTCTTC	CASSSLAGEFSEQFF
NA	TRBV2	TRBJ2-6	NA	TGTGCCAGCACCCCTGGGGCCAACGTCCTGACTTTC	CASTPGANVLTF
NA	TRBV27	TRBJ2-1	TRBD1	TGTGCCAGCAGTCCACAGGGACAGGGATTTGTGCAGTTCTTC	CASSPQGQGFVQFF
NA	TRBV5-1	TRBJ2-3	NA	TGCGCCAGCCGACAGGTTTTAACCGCCTCTACGCAGTATTTT	CASRQVLTASTQYF
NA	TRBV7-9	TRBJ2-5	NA	TGTGCCAGCAGCGAAGGGCGCCTGATTAGCGCCCAAGAGACCCAGTACTTC	CASSEGRLISAQETQYF
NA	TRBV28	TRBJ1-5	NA	TGTGCCAGCAGTTTAAAATCGGGCGGGCAGCCCCAGCATTTT	CASSLKSGGQPQHF
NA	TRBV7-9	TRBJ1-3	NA	TGTGCCAGCAGCACCCCAGGGGTCGCTGGAAACACCATATATTTT	CASSTPGVAGNTIYF
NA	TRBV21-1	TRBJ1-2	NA	TGTGCCAGCAGCAAACCGGGACAGGCGCGAGGCTACACCTTC	CASSKPGQARGYTF
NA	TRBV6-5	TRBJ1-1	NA	TGTGCCAGCAGTGGGGCGGGGGGGCGAACTTTCTTT	CASSGAGGRTFF
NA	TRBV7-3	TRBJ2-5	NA	TGTGCCAGCAGCTTAAGTGGGAAGGGGGGGGGTGAGACCCAGTACTTC	CASSLSGKGGGETQYF
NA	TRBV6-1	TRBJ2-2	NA	TGTGCCAGCAGTGAAGTCCCAGGGGTCGGGGAGCTGTTTTTT	CASSEVPGVGELFF
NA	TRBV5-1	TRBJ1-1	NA	TGCGCCAGCAGCTTGGGCCCCCTCACGCCAGGGGTCCGCGAAGCTTTCTTT	CASSLGPLTPGVREAFF
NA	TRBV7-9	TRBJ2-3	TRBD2	TGTGCCAGCAGCGACCCTAGCGGGAGTAAATCAGATACGCAGTATTTT	CASSDPSGSKSDTQYF
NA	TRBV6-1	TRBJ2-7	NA	TGTGCCAGCAGGGGACAATTCTACGAGCAGTACTTC	CASRGQFYEQYF
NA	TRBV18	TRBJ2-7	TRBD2	TGTGCCAGCTCAACGACTAGCGGGAGGGCCCACGAGCAGTACTTC	CASSTTSGRAHEQYF
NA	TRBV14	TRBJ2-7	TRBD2	TGTGCCAGCAGCCAACTGGAGCGGGAGAGATACGAGCAGTACTTC	CASSQLERERYEQYF
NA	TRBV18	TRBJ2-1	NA	TGTGCCAGCTCACCACAGGGGGACTCCTACAATGAGCAGTTCTTC	CASSPQGDSYNEQFF
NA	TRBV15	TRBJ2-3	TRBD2	TGTGCCACCAGCAGAGGCACAGGACTAGCGGGAGATGGTACGCAGTATTTT	CATSRGTGLAGDGTQYF
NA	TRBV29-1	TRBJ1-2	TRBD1	TGCAGCGCGGGACAGGTACTTAACTATGGCTACACCTTC	CSAGQVLNYGYTF
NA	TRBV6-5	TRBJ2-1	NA	TGTGCCAGCAGCCGAGCCGGACCTGACAATGAGCAGTTCTTC	CASSRAGPDNEQFF
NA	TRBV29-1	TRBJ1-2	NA	TGCAGCGTTGAGTTGAACTATGGCTACACCTTC	CSVELNYGYTF
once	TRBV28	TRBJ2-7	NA	TGTGCCACCCTAGGCAGGGCCTACGAGCAGTACTTC	CATLGRAYEQYF
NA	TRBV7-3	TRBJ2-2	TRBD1	TGTGCCAGCAGCAACAGGGGCTCCGGGGAGCTGTTTTTT	CASSNRGSGELFF
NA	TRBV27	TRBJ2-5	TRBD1	TGTGCCAGCAGGACCTTGGGACAGGGGGCCTTGCAAGAGACCCAGTACTTC	CASRTLGQGALQETQYF
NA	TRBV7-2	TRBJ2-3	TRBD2	TGTGCCAGCAGCTTAGCGGTGCGGGAGACATCAAATACGCAGTATTTT	CASSLAVRETSNTQYF
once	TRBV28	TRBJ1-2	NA	TGTGCCAGCAGTTCCCCGGGGCCCAACTATGGCTACACCTTC	CASSSPGPNYGYTF
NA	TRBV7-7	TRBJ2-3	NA	TGTGCTAGCAGCTCCGCAGGGGCGGGAACAGATACGCAGTATTTT	CASSSAGAGTDTQYF
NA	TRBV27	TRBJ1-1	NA	TGTGCCAGCAGTTTAGGGGGGAACACTGAAGCTTTCTTT	CASSLGGNTEAFF
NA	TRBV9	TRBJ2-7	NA	TGTGCCAGCAGCGTCGGGACTCGAGACGAGCAGTACTTC	CASSVGTRDEQYF
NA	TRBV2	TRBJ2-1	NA	TGTGCCAGCGAAACAGGGAAACTCTTGAATGAGCAGTTCTTC	CASETGKLLNEQFF
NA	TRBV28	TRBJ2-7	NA	TGTGCCAGCAGTTTTCCCCAGACACGTAAAGACTCCTACGAGCAGTACTTC	CASSFPQTRKDSYEQYF
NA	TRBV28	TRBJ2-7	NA	TGTGCCAGCAGTTCCGGAGGGGGTTCCTACGAGCAGTACTTC	CASSSGGGSYEQYF
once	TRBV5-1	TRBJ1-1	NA	TGCGCCAGCAGCTCGTCGGTCCCGAACACTGAAGCTTTCTTT	CASSSSVPNTEAFF